A selection of T cell receptor beta chains follows, all from one sample in a study of blood T cell repertoires in COVID-19. Only in-frame clones appear in the TCRdb table, and some are missing; sequencing was by immunoSEQ multiplex PCR. Among fewer than 300,000 clones, 85% were seen once, and the ten largest hold about an eighth. The material sequenced was peripheral blood. Receptors were obtained from a human donor in a cohort sampled during active COVID-19. Each CDR3 is given with its conserved first and last residue. Each record gives: clone size, V gene, D gene, J gene, CDR3 protein, CDR3 DNA. D genes are given only for firm matches. Some rows mark clone size as missing; the rest say once, few, many or name a class of expanded clone.

NA	TRBV3-1/TRBV3-2	NA	TRBJ2-2	CASSSLNTGELFF	TGTGCCAGCAGTTCACTAAACACCGGGGAGCTGTTTTTT
NA	TRBV28	NA	TRBJ2-1	CASSLPDNEQFF	TGTGCCAGCAGTTTGCCGGACAATGAGCAGTTCTTC
NA	TRBV28	TRBD1	TRBJ2-7	CASSHRQGLYEQYF	TGTGCCAGCAGTCACCGACAGGGATTATACGAGCAGTACTTC
NA	TRBV6-2/TRBV6-3	TRBD1	TRBJ1-4	CASSPRPTGDSEKLFF	TGTGCCAGCAGTCCGAGACCAACAGGGGATAGTGAAAAACTGTTTTTT
NA	TRBV2	TRBD1	TRBJ1-6	CASSDLGTGNSPLHF	TGTGCCAGCAGTGACTTGGGGACAGGGAATTCACCCCTCCACTTT
NA	TRBV7-2	TRBD2	TRBJ2-2	CASSGTLAGGGELFF	TGTGCCAGCAGCGGTACTCTAGCGGGAGGCGGGGAGCTGTTTTTT
NA	TRBV6-1	NA	TRBJ2-3	CASSDWDSDTQYF	TGTGCCAGCAGTGATTGGGACTCAGATACGCAGTATTTT
NA	TRBV20-1	NA	TRBJ2-7	CSASRDIHEQYF	TGCAGTGCTAGTCGGGACATCCACGAGCAGTACTTC
NA	TRBV18	TRBD1	TRBJ2-1	CASSPPGQGKGNEQFF	TGTGCCAGCTCACCCCCGGGACAGGGAAAGGGGAATGAGCAGTTCTTC
NA	TRBV13	TRBD1	TRBJ1-2	CASSLGRGWAGYTF	TGTGCCAGCAGCTTAGGCAGGGGGTGGGCAGGCTACACCTTC
NA	TRBV5-5	NA	TRBJ2-5	CASSPQRFQETQYF	TGTGCCAGCAGCCCACAACGATTCCAAGAGACCCAGTACTTC
NA	TRBV28	TRBD2	TRBJ2-1	CASKLRVSGFYNEQFF	TGTGCCAGCAAGCTAAGGGTTAGCGGGTTCTACAATGAGCAGTTCTTC
NA	TRBV28	TRBD1	TRBJ1-2	CASRQTGTGGYTF	TGTGCCAGCCGTCAGACCGGGACAGGGGGCTACACCTTC
NA	TRBV21-1	NA	TRBJ2-7	CASRSGTDYEQYF	TGTGCCAGCAGGTCCGGGACAGACTACGAGCAGTACTTC
NA	TRBV28	TRBD2	TRBJ2-3	CASSFRLAGTDTQYF	TGTGCCAGCAGTTTCCGGCTAGCGGGAACAGATACGCAGTATTTT
NA	TRBV6-2/TRBV6-3	NA	TRBJ2-1	CASSYPQVRNEQFF	TGTGCCAGCAGTTACCCCCAGGTACGTAATGAGCAGTTCTTC
NA	TRBV11-3	NA	TRBJ2-3	CASSLGEGRDSTDTQYF	TGTGCCAGCAGCTTAGGCGAGGGGCGGGACAGCACAGATACGCAGTATTTT
NA	TRBV11-3	NA	TRBJ2-1	CASSLEAAYNEQFF	TGTGCCAGCAGCTTAGAAGCGGCCTACAATGAGCAGTTCTTC
NA	TRBV24-1	NA	TRBJ2-5	CATSDSGAEKTQYF	TGTGCCACCAGTGATTCGGGAGCGGAGAAGACCCAGTACTTC
NA	TRBV29-1	NA	TRBJ2-1	CSVELGRQTYNEQFF	TGCAGCGTTGAATTAGGCAGGCAGACCTACAATGAGCAGTTCTTC
NA	TRBV28	TRBD2	TRBJ2-7	CASHFSGRSSEQYF	TGTGCCAGTCACTTTAGCGGGAGATCGTCCGAGCAGTACTTC
NA	TRBV5-4	NA	TRBJ2-1	CASNREETYNEQFF	TGTGCCAGCAATAGGGAGGAAACCTACAATGAGCAGTTCTTC
NA	TRBV24-1	TRBD1	TRBJ2-3	CATSDASGTGKGDTQYF	TGTGCCACCAGTGATGCATCCGGGACAGGAAAGGGAGATACGCAGTATTTT
few	TRBV28	NA	TRBJ2-1	CASSLQGSNEQFF	TGTGCCAGCAGTCTACAGGGTTCCAATGAGCAGTTCTTC
NA	TRBV3-1/TRBV3-2	NA	TRBJ2-2	CASSQERVFRTGELFF	TGTGCCAGCAGCCAAGAGCGGGTCTTTAGGACCGGGGAGCTGTTTTTT
NA	TRBV19	TRBD1	TRBJ1-1	CASRGQMTEAFF	TGTGCCAGTAGGGGACAGATGACTGAAGCTTTCTTT
NA	TRBV7-9	NA	TRBJ2-6	CASTLGGPPGANVLTF	TGTGCCAGCACCCTCGGGGGGCCTCCTGGGGCCAACGTCCTGACTTTC
NA	TRBV28	TRBD1	TRBJ2-7	CASTLMGQGPYEQYF	TGTGCCAGCACGTTAATGGGACAGGGACCCTACGAGCAGTACTTC
once	TRBV10-2	NA	TRBJ1-5	CASRQGLNQPQHF	TGCGCCAGCAGGCAGGGTCTAAATCAGCCCCAGCATTTT
few	TRBV16	NA	TRBJ2-2	CASSQSQVAGELFF	TGTGCCAGCAGCCAATCGCAGGTCGCCGGGGAGCTGTTTTTT
few	TRBV5-1	TRBD1	TRBJ1-5	CASSSTGGSTPQHF	TGCGCCAGCAGCTCGACAGGGGGCTCTACTCCCCAGCATTTT
few	TRBV29-1	NA	TRBJ1-2	CSVEGGGAGNNYGYTF	TGCAGCGTTGAAGGTGGTGGGGCAGGAAATAACTATGGCTACACCTTC
NA	TRBV12-3/TRBV12-4	NA	TRBJ1-1	CASSWASGTEAFF	TGTGCCAGCAGTTGGGCCTCGGGAACTGAAGCTTTCTTT
NA	TRBV28	TRBD2	TRBJ2-5	CASSLSGRETQYF	TGTGCCAGCAGCCTTAGCGGGCGCGAGACCCAGTACTTC
NA	TRBV10-3	TRBD1	TRBJ2-7	CAISLRDRVYEQYF	TGTGCCATCAGCCTCCGGGACAGGGTTTACGAGCAGTACTTC
NA	TRBV24-1	TRBD2	TRBJ2-7	CATSTSGSYEQYF	TGTGCCACCAGTACTAGCGGGAGTTACGAGCAGTACTTC
NA	TRBV19	NA	TRBJ1-2	CASSTRQEGSAGYTF	TGTGCCAGTAGTACCCGGCAGGAGGGGTCAGCCGGCTACACCTTC
NA	TRBV7-2	NA	TRBJ1-5	CASSSPQSNQPQHF	TGTGCCAGCAGCTCCCCGCAGAGCAATCAGCCCCAGCATTTT
once	TRBV28	NA	TRBJ1-2	CASSRRTARANYGYTF	TGTGCCAGCAGCCGTCGGACAGCCCGAGCTAACTATGGCTACACCTTC
NA	TRBV9	NA	TRBJ2-3	CASSGHSGLFTDTQYF	TGTGCCAGCAGCGGACATAGCGGACTCTTCACAGATACGCAGTATTTT
once	TRBV28	NA	TRBJ2-7	CASSFGGDFTYEQYF	TGTGCCAGCAGTTTCGGAGGGGACTTCACCTACGAGCAGTACTTC
NA	TRBV18	NA	TRBJ2-1	CASSPPRGYDEQFF	TGTGCCAGCTCACCACCACGAGGGTACGATGAGCAGTTCTTC
NA	TRBV7-2	NA	TRBJ1-1	CASSSPSLRGAFF	TGTGCCAGCAGCTCGCCGTCCCTCCGAGGAGCTTTCTTT
NA	TRBV19	TRBD2	TRBJ2-1	CASRQRGGRQFF	TGTGCCAGTAGACAAAGGGGAGGGAGGCAGTTCTTC
NA	TRBV11-2	TRBD2	TRBJ2-7	CASSLAGGTYEQYF	TGTGCCAGCAGCTTAGCGGGAGGCACCTACGAGCAGTACTTC
NA	TRBV25-1	TRBD1	TRBJ2-1	CASRGDRGDNEQFF	TGTGCCAGCAGGGGGGACAGGGGGGACAATGAGCAGTTCTTC
NA	TRBV5-4	TRBD1	TRBJ1-1	CASSLGSRQGDTEAFF	TGTGCCAGCAGCTTGGGTAGCAGACAGGGGGACACTGAAGCTTTCTTT
NA	TRBV5-1	NA	TRBJ2-2	CASSVGTIGGELFF	TGCGCCAGCAGCGTCGGGACAATCGGCGGGGAGCTGTTTTTT
NA	TRBV28	NA	TRBJ2-1	CASSTPSQGLHEQFF	TGTGCCAGCAGTACACCCTCGCAGGGGTTACATGAGCAGTTCTTC
NA	TRBV5-1	TRBD1	TRBJ2-4	CASSLTLTQGAQRDIQYF	TGCGCCAGCAGCTTGACCCTTACACAGGGGGCGCAGAGAGACATTCAGTACTTC
NA	TRBV19	NA	TRBJ2-7	CASSIAQGSYEQYF	TGTGCCAGTAGTATTGCACAGGGTTCCTACGAGCAGTACTTC
NA	TRBV11-2	NA	TRBJ2-1	CASSPQQMAFF	TGTGCCAGCAGCCCACAACAAATGGCCTTCTTC
NA	TRBV12-5	TRBD1	TRBJ1-5	CASGRGTVQPDQPQHF	TGTGCTAGTGGACGTGGGACAGTTCAACCTGATCAGCCCCAGCATTTT
NA	TRBV6-5	NA	TRBJ1-2	CASSSRAGRYGYTF	TGTGCCAGCAGTTCCCGGGCAGGGAGGTATGGCTACACCTTC
NA	TRBV5-4	TRBD1	TRBJ1-4	CASSPSGQGEKLFF	TGTGCCAGCAGCCCCAGCGGACAGGGTGAAAAACTGTTTTTT
NA	TRBV5-1	TRBD1	TRBJ1-4	CASSLTGVDEKLFF	TGCGCCAGCAGCCTGACAGGGGTAGATGAAAAACTGTTTTTT
NA	TRBV2	NA	TRBJ2-7	CASTQQGPHEQYF	TGTGCCAGCACCCAGCAGGGTCCCCACGAGCAGTACTTC